The 27 T cell receptor beta chains below all came from one sample that was sequenced in a study of naive and memory T cell subsets. Study-level points and caveats: Especially in CD8 cells, naive repertoires contained a few larger clonotypes, possibly CD45RA-re-expressing memory cells.

An equimolar mix of two oligonucleotides served as the beta constant-region primer for TRBC1 and TRBC2. Nested alpha and beta constant-region primers with the SP2 primer drove four PCR rounds on ligated cDNA. TCRdb passed the UMI-ligation and nested PCR reads through MiXCR, listing each CDR3 protein once. The sample lists 150,000 or so distinct CDR3 sequences; 20% to 25% were seen once. These receptors have no known antigen. Specimen: naive CD4+ T cells from blood. These receptors were collected from a human donor in good health.

This clonotype was seen only a few times. The rearrangement links TRBV10-2 to TRBJ2-1; possible D gene TRBD2, 5 bases. Germline CDR1 reads WSHSY; CDR2 reads SAAADI. The CDR3 runs 11 residues. Trimming shortened V by 2 bases and J by 14 bases, and 10 bases separated the two germline ends. This CDR3 is CASSERVGEFF. The DNA for the CDR3 is TGCGCCAGCAGTGAGAGGGTGGGAGAGTTCTTC.

V and J are TRBV6-6 and TRBJ1-6; 8 positions agree with TRBD1. The CDR3 is made up of 13 amino acids. V lost 0 bases and J lost 16; bases outside the gene matches: 5. CDR1 is MNHNY and CDR2 is SVGAGI in the germline V gene (reference sequence). Here the CDR3 DNA reads TGTGCCAGCAGTTACTCCCAACGACAGGGGCTCCACTTT. This encodes CASSYSQRQGLHF.

This chain joins TRBV7-6 and TRBJ2-3, with D possibly called TRBD1 or TRBD2 (5 bases each). V was shortened by 3 bases and J by 1 base, with 11 bases between the two germline ends. Germline loops: CDR1 SGHVS, CDR2 FNYEAQ. This CDR3 comprises 15 residues. CDR3 sequence: CASSFGGVRTDTQYF. The CDR3 DNA follows: TGTGCCAGCAGCTTTGGGGGAGTTCGCACAGATACGCAGTATTTT.

This clonotype occurred many times. The chain uses TRBV6-5 and TRBJ2-7, with 10 bases that match TRBD2. Germline assignment: CDR1 MNHEY and CDR2 SVGAGI. The trim removed 5 bases at V and 7 bases at J, leaving 8 bases unmatched. The CDR3 loop spans 14 amino acids. The chain's CDR3 is CASSRGLAAMEQYF. In DNA, the CDR3 is TGTGCCAGCAGTCGAGGACTAGCGGCCATGGAGCAGTACTTC.

The chain combines TRBV5-1 with TRBJ2-7, with 8 bases matching TRBD1. After removal of 3 bases from V and 3 bases from J, the junction contained 5 bases not matched to a gene. The CDR3 spans 14 residues. The germline CDR1 and CDR2 sequences are SGHRS and YFSETQ. CDR3 amino acids: CASSSLGQGYEQYF. CDR3 DNA: TGCGCCAGCAGCTCTTTAGGACAGGGCTACGAGCAGTACTTC.

About this clonotype: Just one base apart from a much larger clone, this may be a read error. V usage is TRBV20-1 and J usage is TRBJ2-7, with a possible D match to TRBD1 (6 bases). Germline CDR1 DFQATT, CDR2 SNEGSKA (reference sequence). This CDR3 has 13 amino acids. CDR3 in DNA: TGCAGTTCTAGAGTTACAGGGAACTACGAGCAGTACTTC. Translated, it gives CSSRVTGNYEQYF.

This clonotype was seen a handful of times. The chain carries TRBV6-5 and TRBJ2-3; the D gene could be TRBD1 or TRBD2 (5 bases each). V lost 2 bases and J 1 base, leaving 19 bases between the germline ends. The germline CDR1 and CDR2 sequences are MNHEY and SVGAGI. The CDR3 has 18 amino acids. The CDR3 DNA is TGTGCCAGCAGTTACGGGTTAGGATTCATGGGACGCACAGATACGCAGTATTTT. This gives the protein CASSYGLGFMGRTDTQYF.

This clonotype showed up many times. The chain uses TRBV12-3 or TRBV12-4 and TRBJ2-2; 8 nucleotides align to TRBD1. Germline trimming cut 6 bases from V and 6 bases from J; bases unmatched to any gene: 3. The CDR3 spans 13 residues. The CDR3 DNA is TGTGCCAGCAGGGAGACAGGGGCCGGGGAGCTGTTTTTT. Translated: CASRETGAGELFF.

The V and J genes are TRBV28 and TRBJ2-1; D remains ambiguous. The CDR3 contains 17 residues. V was shortened by 5 bases and J by 6 bases, with 23 bases between the two germline ends. CDR1 MDHEN and CDR2 SYDVKM come from the germline V gene. Written as DNA, the CDR3 is TGTGCCAGCAGTACAACTTTAGGTCTAGGCGGCTCCAATGAGCAGTTCTTC. Protein: CASSTTLGLGGSNEQFF.

The V gene is TRBV27, the J gene TRBJ2-1, with TRBD2 matching over 9 bases. CDR3 length: 15 amino acids. The germline V gene has CDR1 MNHEY and CDR2 SMNVEV (reference sequence). Trimming took 5 bases from V and 2 from J; bases not matched to a gene: 4. The CDR3 DNA sequence: TGTGCCAGCAGTCAAAGGACTAGCGCCTACAATGAGCAGTTCTTC. Translated, it gives CASSQRTSAYNEQFF.

This clonotype occurred a few times. The chain carries TRBV3-1 and TRBJ1-2; TRBD1 matches at 7 bases. With 4 bases clipped from V and 3 bases from J, the junction kept 8 bases outside the gene matches. CDR3 length equals 15 residues. The germline CDR1 and CDR2 sequences are LGHDT and YNNKEL (reference sequence). For the CDR3, the DNA is TGTGCCAGCAGCCCCGCGACAGGGTTCGACTATGGCTACACCTTC. Amino acid sequence: CASSPATGFDYGYTF.

This clonotype was observed a few times. The rearrangement uses TRBV29-1 and TRBJ1-4; weak D call: TRBD1 (5 bases). Germline values: CDR1 SQVTM, CDR2 ANQGSEA. The CDR3 loop spans 13 amino acids. Trimming cost V 4 bases and J 7 bases, with 13 bases left between them. The CDR3: CSVVRGLGEKLFF. CDR3 coding DNA: TGCAGCGTTGTTCGGGGACTTGGTGAAAAACTGTTTTTT.

The V call is TRBV3-1, the J call TRBJ1-6, with TRBD1 matching 10 bases. There are 15 residues in the CDR3. J was trimmed by 9 bases and V by 4 bases; bases with no gene match: 6. Germline loops: CDR1 LGHDT, CDR2 YNNKEL (reference sequence). This CDR3 is CASSPMGQGISPLHF. CDR3 coding DNA: TGTGCCAGCAGCCCCATGGGACAGGGGATTTCACCCCTCCACTTT.

There are a few counts of this clonotype. V usage is TRBV28 and J usage is TRBJ2-3, with 11 bases fitting TRBD2. V was pared by 6 bases and J by 1 base, with 24 bases of the junction left unmatched. CDR3 size: 22 residues. CDR1 and CDR2 (germline): MDHEN, SYDVKM. The DNA of the CDR3 is TGTGCCAGCAGATCAGACTTTCGTTTTAGCGGGAGGGGATGGGCGGGCACAGATACGCAGTATTTT. Residues: CASRSDFRFSGRGWAGTDTQYF.

This clonotype was seen a few times. V is TRBV3-1 and J is TRBJ2-7, with D unresolved. Trimming pared 0 bases from V and 3 bases from J, leaving 12 bases between. Germline V gene data show CDR1 as LGHDT and CDR2 as YNNKEL (reference sequence). The CDR3 totals 15 residues. The CDR3 DNA reads TGTGCCAGCAGCCAAGATTTTATCCTGATCTACGAGCAGTACTTC. This gives the protein CASSQDFILIYEQYF.

The CDR3 nucleotides read TGCGCCAGCAGCTCCCGACTGCAAGATACGCAGTATTTT. Encoded protein: CASSSRLQDTQYF. The rearrangement links TRBV5-1 to TRBJ2-3; D is unclear. From germline, CDR1 is SGHRS and CDR2 YFSETQ. Trimming took 3 bases from V and 5 from J, leaving 10 bases between them. CDR3 length: 13 residues.

This clonotype was detected a few times. The chain joins TRBV6-5 to TRBJ2-5, with no clear D. The CDR3 is made up of 13 amino acids. The V end lost 2 bases, the J end lost 4 bases, and 8 bases lay between the germline ends. CDR1 MNHEY and CDR2 SVGAGI come from the germline V gene. The CDR3 DNA reads as TGTGCCAGCAGTTACGAGGCAGTAGAGACCCAGTACTTC. This gives the protein CASSYEAVETQYF.

There are many counts of this clonotype. This chain links TRBV5-1 with TRBJ2-7; perhaps TRBD1 as D (6 bases). Germline-derived CDR1 and CDR2 are SGHRS and YFSETQ. The V end lost 7 bases, the J end lost 3 bases, and 17 bases lay between the germline ends. This CDR3 spans 14 amino acids. The chain's CDR3 is CASSPGGNIYEQYF. Here the CDR3 DNA reads TGCGCCAGCTCCCCTGGGGGCAACATCTACGAGCAGTACTTC.

This chain joins TRBV28 and TRBJ2-2; D unresolved. This CDR3 has 14 residues. V was shortened by 7 bases and J by 9 bases, with 18 bases between the two germline ends. CDR1 is MDHEN and CDR2 is SYDVKM in the germline V gene. CDR3 sequence: CASIRQATTRELFF. As DNA, the CDR3 is TGTGCCAGCATACGGCAGGCAACCACACGGGAGCTGTTTTTT.

This clonotype was counted only a few times. The V gene is TRBV30, the J gene TRBJ1-2, with TRBD1 identical over 9 bases. The V segment lost 7 bases and the J segment 3 bases; nucleotides outside the gene matches: 3. The germline V gene has CDR1 GTSNPN and CDR2 SVGIG (reference sequence). The CDR3 is made up of 12 amino acids. CDR3 in DNA: TGTGCCTCGACAGGGGGTGACTATGGCTACACCTTC. Its protein is CASTGGDYGYTF.

The J gene is TRBJ2-5, the V gene TRBV6-6, with 9 bases matching TRBD1. There are 16 residues in the CDR3. CDR1 is MNHNY, CDR2 SVGAGI, per germline (reference sequence). V trimming: 0 bases; J trimming: 5 bases; junction bases outside the gene matches: 7. The CDR3 DNA reads as TGTGCCAGCAGTTACTCGCGGACAGGGGCGAGGGAGACCCAGTACTTC. Encoded protein: CASSYSRTGARETQYF.

This clonotype was seen a few times. The V and J genes are TRBV6-1 and TRBJ2-1; D call uncertain. Germline V gene sequence: CDR1 MNHNS, CDR2 SASEGT. The length of the CDR3 is 12 residues. The ends were cut back, 1 base at V and 9 bases at J, with 7 bases in the middle. The CDR3 DNA sequence: TGTGCCAGCAGTGAAGGGAGAAGTGAGCAGTTCTTC. This codes for CASSEGRSEQFF.

There are a few counts of this clonotype. This chain uses TRBV29-1 with TRBJ1-3, with D possibly TRBD1 on 6 matching bases. CDR1 and CDR2 from the germline V gene are SQVTM and ANQGSEA. This CDR3 has 13 amino acids. The V and J ends lost 4 bases and 3 bases respectively, with 10 bases between them. In DNA form, the CDR3 reads TGCAGCGTTGTTGGGGGCGGTGGAAACACCATATATTTT. Its translation is CSVVGGGGNTIYF.

The chain uses TRBV6-2 or TRBV6-3 and TRBJ2-4; 7 nucleotides line up with TRBD1. The germline V gene has CDR1 MNHEY and CDR2 SVGEGT. The V segment lost 6 bases and the J segment 1 base; nucleotides outside the gene matches: 9. The CDR3 spans 16 residues. The CDR3, as DNA: TGTGCCAGCAGCTTACCGGGACAGCAGGCCAAAAACATTCAGTACTTC. This encodes CASSLPGQQAKNIQYF.

This clonotype has just a few counts. CDR3 nucleotides: TGCGCCAGCAGCCAAGATCCCGAGGGGTGGGCCTCCTACGAGCAGTACTTC. This translates into CASSQDPEGWASYEQYF. The chain recombines TRBV4-1 with TRBJ2-7; either TRBD1 or TRBD2 may supply D (5 bases each). Germline-derived CDR1 and CDR2 are MGHRA and YSYEKL. V was trimmed by 0 bases and J by 0 bases, leaving 15 bases between them. This CDR3 is 17 amino acids long.

The V and J genes are TRBV5-1 and TRBJ1-1, with D unclear. CDR3 size: 16 residues. The germline V gene has CDR1 SGHRS and CDR2 YFSETQ. Trimming pared 0 bases from V and 4 bases from J, leaving 16 bases between. Here the CDR3 DNA reads TGCGCCAGCAGCTTGGGGGGATCTTTGCCGCGCACTGAAGCTTTCTTT. Protein sequence: CASSLGGSLPRTEAFF.

The sample holds a few counts of this clonotype. The J gene is TRBJ1-1, the V gene TRBV4-1, with D hard to call. CDR1 and CDR2 (germline): MGHRA, YSYEKL. The CDR3 loop spans 13 amino acids. V dropped 5 bases and J dropped 0 bases, with 7 bases sitting between them. The CDR3 DNA reads TGCGCCAGCAGCTCCCGGTTGAACACTGAAGCTTTCTTT. This codes for CASSSRLNTEAFF.